A selection of T cell receptor beta chains follows, all from one sample in a study of blood T cell repertoires in COVID-19. Measured with immunoSEQ multiplex PCR; TCRdb has only the in-frame clones, and not every one. The sample holds hundreds of thousands of clones; 75% to 90% are singletons and the top ten take over 0.95%. Sequences were obtained from PBMCs or T cells enriched from blood (not recorded which). The receptors originated from a man in his late teens or twenties who had recovered from COVID-19. The CDR3 runs from the conserved cysteine through the conserved F or W. The D gene is left open where the match is weak. Size is stated for part of the rows, as once, few or many counts, or as a class when the clone is expanded.

abundance: NA; d_gene: TRBD1; v_gene: TRBV9; j_gene: TRBJ1-3; len: 16; CDR3aa: CASSGGTGLIGNTIYF; CDR3nt: TGTGCCAGCAGCGGGGGGACAGGACTTATAGGAAACACCATATATTTT
abundance: NA; d_gene: TRBD1; v_gene: TRBV9; j_gene: TRBJ1-2; len: 16; CDR3aa: CASSVGGTGGNYGYTF; CDR3nt: TGTGCCAGCAGCGTAGGGGGGACAGGAGGGAACTATGGCTACACCTTC
abundance: NA; d_gene: TRBD1; v_gene: TRBV5-1; j_gene: TRBJ1-6; len: 16; CDR3aa: CASSWGQGHYNSPLHF; CDR3nt: TGCGCCAGCAGCTGGGGACAGGGACATTATAATTCACCCCTCCACTTT
abundance: NA; d_gene: TRBD1; v_gene: TRBV5-1; j_gene: TRBJ2-5; len: 16; CDR3aa: CASSRAGTAVQETQYF; CDR3nt: TGCGCCAGCAGCAGGGCCGGGACAGCCGTCCAAGAGACCCAGTACTTC
abundance: few; d_gene: NA; v_gene: TRBV7-9; j_gene: TRBJ2-7; len: 11; CDR3aa: CASGAGYEQYF; CDR3nt: TGTGCCAGTGGGGCTGGGTACGAGCAGTACTTC
abundance: NA; d_gene: NA; v_gene: TRBV10-3; j_gene: TRBJ1-4; len: 14; CDR3aa: CAISDGTRNEKLFF; CDR3nt: TGTGCCATCAGTGATGGGACAAGGAATGAAAAACTGTTTTTT
abundance: NA; d_gene: NA; v_gene: TRBV6-1; j_gene: TRBJ1-3; len: 15; CDR3aa: CASSESTASGNTIYF; CDR3nt: TGTGCCAGCAGTGAATCGACAGCCTCTGGAAACACCATATATTTT
abundance: NA; d_gene: NA; v_gene: TRBV18; j_gene: TRBJ1-5; len: 13; CDR3aa: CASSPGPIEPQHF; CDR3nt: TGTGCCAGCTCACCAGGGCCTATCGAGCCCCAGCATTTT
abundance: NA; d_gene: TRBD1; v_gene: TRBV7-8; j_gene: TRBJ2-5; len: 15; CDR3aa: CASSRARTGPETQYF; CDR3nt: TGTGCCAGCAGCCGAGCACGGACAGGGCCAGAGACCCAGTACTTC
abundance: NA; d_gene: NA; v_gene: TRBV5-1; j_gene: TRBJ1-2; len: 14; CDR3aa: CASSQTEANYGYTF; CDR3nt: TGCGCCAGCAGCCAGACAGAAGCTAACTATGGCTACACCTTC
abundance: NA; d_gene: TRBD1; v_gene: TRBV5-5; j_gene: TRBJ1-1; len: 14; CDR3aa: CASSIPGTDTEAFF; CDR3nt: TGTGCCAGCAGCATACCCGGGACAGACACTGAAGCTTTCTTT
abundance: once; d_gene: TRBD2; v_gene: TRBV4-3; j_gene: TRBJ2-7; len: 16; CDR3aa: CASSQDRASGPYEQYF; CDR3nt: TGCGCCAGCAGCCAAGACAGGGCTAGCGGTCCCTACGAGCAGTACTTC
abundance: NA; d_gene: NA; v_gene: TRBV3-1/TRBV3-2; j_gene: TRBJ1-1; len: 14; CDR3aa: CASSQDSGNTEAFF; CDR3nt: TGTGCCAGCAGCCAAGATAGTGGGAACACTGAAGCTTTCTTT
abundance: once; d_gene: TRBD1; v_gene: TRBV19; j_gene: TRBJ2-7; len: 15; CDR3aa: CASSPQGAPSYEQYF; CDR3nt: TGTGCCAGTAGTCCTCAGGGGGCTCCGTCCTACGAGCAGTACTTC
abundance: NA; d_gene: NA; v_gene: TRBV27; j_gene: TRBJ1-5; len: 12; CDR3aa: CASSLLGGPQHF; CDR3nt: TGTGCCAGCAGCTTGCTGGGGGGGCCCCAGCATTTT
abundance: NA; d_gene: NA; v_gene: TRBV7-9; j_gene: TRBJ2-1; len: 12; CDR3aa: CASESTGYEQFF; CDR3nt: TGTGCCAGCGAGAGTACGGGGTATGAGCAGTTCTTC
abundance: once; d_gene: TRBD2; v_gene: TRBV7-3; j_gene: TRBJ2-6; len: 17; CDR3aa: CASSPSGAPSGANVLTF; CDR3nt: TGTGCCAGCAGCCCTAGCGGGGCTCCCTCTGGGGCCAACGTCCTGACTTTC
abundance: NA; d_gene: TRBD1; v_gene: TRBV10-2; j_gene: TRBJ2-7; len: 20; CDR3aa: CASIPDYTGVGVGAPVEQYF; CDR3nt: TGCGCCAGCATTCCAGACTATACAGGGGTGGGGGTAGGTGCCCCGGTCGAGCAGTACTTC
abundance: NA; d_gene: TRBD2; v_gene: TRBV5-3; j_gene: TRBJ2-7; len: 15; CDR3aa: CARSPMGGSRNEQYF; CDR3nt: TGTGCCAGAAGCCCCATGGGCGGGAGTAGGAACGAGCAGTACTTC
abundance: NA; d_gene: TRBD1; v_gene: TRBV2; j_gene: TRBJ1-5; len: 14; CDR3aa: CASRGQETNRERHF; CDR3nt: TGTGCCAGCAGAGGACAGGAGACCAATCGAGAACGGCATTTT
abundance: once; d_gene: TRBD2; v_gene: TRBV28; j_gene: TRBJ2-1; len: 14; CDR3aa: CASRTAGSYNEQFF; CDR3nt: TGTGCCAGCCGCACAGCGGGGTCCTACAATGAGCAGTTCTTC
abundance: NA; d_gene: NA; v_gene: TRBV7-8; j_gene: TRBJ2-3; len: 12; CDR3aa: CASTTHPDTQYF; CDR3nt: TGTGCCAGCACTACGCACCCAGATACGCAGTATTTT
abundance: NA; d_gene: NA; v_gene: TRBV5-4; j_gene: TRBJ2-7; len: 17; CDR3aa: CASSLGSGRGGLYEQYF; CDR3nt: TGTGCCAGCAGCTTGGGCTCGGGTCGGGGAGGCCTCTACGAGCAGTACTTC
abundance: NA; d_gene: NA; v_gene: TRBV7-9; j_gene: TRBJ1-1; len: 17; CDR3aa: CASSSRGGSNLNTEAFF; CDR3nt: TGTGCCAGCAGCTCTAGGGGGGGAAGTAACCTTAACACTGAAGCTTTCTTT
abundance: NA; d_gene: NA; v_gene: TRBV5-4; j_gene: TRBJ2-3; len: 15; CDR3aa: CASSSAGMGTDTQYF; CDR3nt: TGTGCCAGCAGCTCTGCGGGGATGGGCACAGATACGCAGTATTTT
abundance: few; d_gene: TRBD2; v_gene: TRBV5-8; j_gene: TRBJ2-3; len: 17; CDR3aa: CASSFVGLAESTDTQYF; CDR3nt: TGTGCCAGCAGCTTCGTGGGGCTAGCGGAGAGCACAGATACGCAGTATTTT
abundance: NA; d_gene: TRBD1; v_gene: TRBV7-2; j_gene: TRBJ2-1; len: 14; CDR3aa: CASSSRTGYNEQFF; CDR3nt: TGTGCCAGCAGTTCGAGGACAGGATACAATGAGCAGTTCTTC
abundance: few; d_gene: NA; v_gene: TRBV3-1/TRBV3-2; j_gene: TRBJ1-2; len: 12; CDR3aa: CASSQMEYGYTF; CDR3nt: TGTGCCAGCAGCCAGATGGAGTATGGCTACACCTTC
abundance: NA; d_gene: TRBD2; v_gene: TRBV10-3; j_gene: TRBJ2-1; len: 19; CDR3aa: CAISSRTSGGASSYNEQFF; CDR3nt: TGTGCCATCAGTAGCAGGACTAGCGGGGGGGCGAGCTCCTACAATGAGCAGTTCTTC
abundance: NA; d_gene: TRBD1; v_gene: TRBV12-3/TRBV12-4; j_gene: TRBJ1-1; len: 11; CDR3aa: CASSPGTVAFF; CDR3nt: TGTGCCAGCAGCCCCGGGACAGTGGCTTTCTTT
abundance: once; d_gene: NA; v_gene: TRBV14; j_gene: TRBJ1-1; len: 15; CDR3aa: CASSPTRGASLGAFF; CDR3nt: TGTGCCAGCAGTCCAACCAGGGGTGCGAGTTTGGGAGCTTTCTTT
abundance: NA; d_gene: TRBD1; v_gene: TRBV7-8; j_gene: TRBJ1-6; len: 17; CDR3aa: CASSLRDRSSYNSPLHF; CDR3nt: TGTGCCAGCAGCTTAAGGGACAGGAGCTCCTATAATTCACCCCTCCACTTT
abundance: NA; d_gene: NA; v_gene: TRBV28; j_gene: TRBJ1-6; len: 14; CDR3aa: CASTTGYKNSPLHF; CDR3nt: TGTGCCAGCACCACGGGGTATAAGAATTCACCCCTCCACTTT
abundance: NA; d_gene: TRBD2; v_gene: TRBV7-3; j_gene: TRBJ2-7; len: 15; CDR3aa: CASSLLAGDLLEQYF; CDR3nt: TGTGCCAGCAGCTTACTAGCGGGGGACCTATTGGAGCAGTACTTC
abundance: NA; d_gene: TRBD1; v_gene: TRBV18; j_gene: TRBJ1-2; len: 14; CDR3aa: CASSPGQGATGYTF; CDR3nt: TGTGCCAGCTCACCGGGACAGGGGGCAACGGGCTACACCTTC
abundance: NA; d_gene: TRBD2; v_gene: TRBV29-1; j_gene: TRBJ2-7; len: 13; CDR3aa: CSVRLAVSYEQYF; CDR3nt: TGCAGCGTACGACTAGCGGTCTCCTACGAGCAGTACTTC
abundance: NA; d_gene: NA; v_gene: TRBV28; j_gene: TRBJ1-1; len: 15; CDR3aa: CASSFGSTGILEAFF; CDR3nt: TGTGCCAGCAGTTTCGGGTCGACAGGAATTTTAGAAGCTTTCTTT
abundance: few; d_gene: TRBD1; v_gene: TRBV6-5; j_gene: TRBJ2-7; len: 14; CDR3aa: CASSFSGTGYEQYF; CDR3nt: TGTGCCAGCAGTTTCTCCGGGACAGGGTACGAGCAGTACTTC
abundance: NA; d_gene: TRBD1; v_gene: TRBV27; j_gene: TRBJ2-1; len: 14; CDR3aa: CASSRQGAYNEQFF; CDR3nt: TGTGCCAGCAGTCGACAGGGGGCCTACAATGAGCAGTTCTTC
abundance: NA; d_gene: NA; v_gene: TRBV7-8; j_gene: TRBJ1-2; len: 14; CDR3aa: CASSLAGGDYGYTF; CDR3nt: TGTGCCAGCAGCTTAGCCGGGGGGGACTATGGCTACACCTTC
abundance: few; d_gene: TRBD1; v_gene: TRBV27; j_gene: TRBJ1-5; len: 12; CDR3aa: CASQDRGQPQHF; CDR3nt: TGTGCCAGCCAGGACAGGGGTCAGCCCCAGCATTTT
abundance: NA; d_gene: TRBD2; v_gene: TRBV7-2; j_gene: TRBJ2-7; len: 15; CDR3aa: CASSLKAGGDYEQYF; CDR3nt: TGTGCCAGCAGCTTAAAAGCGGGGGGGGACTACGAGCAGTACTTC
abundance: NA; d_gene: TRBD2; v_gene: TRBV7-2; j_gene: TRBJ2-3; len: 17; CDR3aa: CASSLAGLAGFTDTQYF; CDR3nt: TGTGCCAGCAGCTTAGCCGGACTAGCGGGGTTCACAGATACGCAGTATTTT
abundance: NA; d_gene: TRBD1; v_gene: TRBV5-4; j_gene: TRBJ1-1; len: 14; CDR3aa: CATLRQGGGTEAFF; CDR3nt: TGTGCCACCCTGAGACAGGGTGGCGGCACTGAAGCTTTCTTT
abundance: NA; d_gene: TRBD1; v_gene: TRBV5-8; j_gene: TRBJ1-5; len: 15; CDR3aa: CASSRGTGNNQPQHF; CDR3nt: TGTGCCAGCAGCAGGGGGACAGGGAACAATCAGCCCCAGCATTTT
abundance: NA; d_gene: NA; v_gene: TRBV6-4; j_gene: TRBJ2-7; len: 15; CDR3aa: CASRKAGLGSYEQYF; CDR3nt: TGTGCCAGCAGGAAGGCAGGGTTGGGATCCTACGAGCAGTACTTC
abundance: NA; d_gene: TRBD1; v_gene: TRBV2; j_gene: TRBJ1-2; len: 14; CDR3aa: CASSDSGQGFQYTF; CDR3nt: TGTGCCAGCAGTGATTCGGGACAGGGCTTCCAGTACACCTTC